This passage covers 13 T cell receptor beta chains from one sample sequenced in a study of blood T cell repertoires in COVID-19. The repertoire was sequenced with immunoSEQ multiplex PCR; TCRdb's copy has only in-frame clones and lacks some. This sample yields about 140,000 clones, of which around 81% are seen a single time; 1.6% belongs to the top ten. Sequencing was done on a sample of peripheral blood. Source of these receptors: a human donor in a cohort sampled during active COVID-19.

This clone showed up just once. CDR3 region: CASSVLDTSYEQYF. The CDR3, as DNA: TGTGCCAGCAGCGTACTCGACACATCCTACGAGCAGTACTTC. J is TRBJ2-7 and V is TRBV9; D is unclear. This CDR3 contains 14 residues. The V gene lost 1 base and the J gene lost 1 base, with 9 bases spanning the gap. The germline V gene has CDR1 SGDLS and CDR2 YYNGEE.

CDR3 sequence: CASSSRRREADTQYF. CDR3 coding DNA: TGTGCCAGCAGCTCTAGGAGGCGGGAGGCAGATACGCAGTATTTT. This rearrangement joins TRBV7-2 to TRBJ2-3, with 8 bases lining up with TRBD2. CDR1 and CDR2 from the germline V gene are SGHTA and FQGNSA. The CDR3 contains 15 residues. The ends lost 4 bases at V and 4 bases at J; junction bases unmatched: 7.

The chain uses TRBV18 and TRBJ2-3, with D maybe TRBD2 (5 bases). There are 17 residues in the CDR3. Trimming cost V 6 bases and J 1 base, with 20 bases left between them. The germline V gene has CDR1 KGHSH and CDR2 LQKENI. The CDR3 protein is CASSAQRGSRRTDTQYF. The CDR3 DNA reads TGTGCCAGCTCGGCACAACGGGGATCGCGGCGCACAGATACGCAGTATTTT.

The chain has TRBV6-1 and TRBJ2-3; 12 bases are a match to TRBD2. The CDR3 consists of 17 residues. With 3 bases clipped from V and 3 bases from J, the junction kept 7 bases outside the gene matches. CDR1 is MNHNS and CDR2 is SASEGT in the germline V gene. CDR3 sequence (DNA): TGTGCCAGCAGTGAGACTAGCGGGAGAATAGCTACAGATACGCAGTATTTT. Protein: CASSETSGRIATDTQYF.

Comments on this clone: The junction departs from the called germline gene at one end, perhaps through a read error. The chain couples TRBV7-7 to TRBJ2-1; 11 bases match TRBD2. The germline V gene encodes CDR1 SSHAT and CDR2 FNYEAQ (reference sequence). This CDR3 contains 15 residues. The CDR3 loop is CASSRTSGSYNEQFF. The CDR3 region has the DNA TGTGCTAGCAGCCGGACTAGCGGGTCATACAATGAGCAGTTCTTC.

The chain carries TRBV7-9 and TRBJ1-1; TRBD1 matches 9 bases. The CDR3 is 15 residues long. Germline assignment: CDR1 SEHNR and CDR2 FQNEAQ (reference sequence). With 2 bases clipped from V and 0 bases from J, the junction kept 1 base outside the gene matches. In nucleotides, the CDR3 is TGTGCCAGCAGCTTACGACAGGGGGTGAACACTGAAGCTTTCTTT. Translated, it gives CASSLRQGVNTEAFF.

This CDR3 is CASSLSSSYEQYF. The CDR3 DNA is TGTGCCAGCAGCCTCTCCAGTTCCTACGAGCAGTACTTC. V and J are TRBV7-8 and TRBJ2-7; D is undetermined. Germline values: CDR1 SGHVS, CDR2 FQNEAQ. V shed 5 bases and J shed 1 base, with 9 bases lying between them. The CDR3 is 13 residues long.

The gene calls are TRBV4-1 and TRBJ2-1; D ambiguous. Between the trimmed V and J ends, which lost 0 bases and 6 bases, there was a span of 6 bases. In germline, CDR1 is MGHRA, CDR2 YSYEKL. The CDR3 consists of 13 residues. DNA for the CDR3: TGCGCCAGCAGCCAAGAAATAGTCAATGAGCAGTTCTTC. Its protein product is CASSQEIVNEQFF.

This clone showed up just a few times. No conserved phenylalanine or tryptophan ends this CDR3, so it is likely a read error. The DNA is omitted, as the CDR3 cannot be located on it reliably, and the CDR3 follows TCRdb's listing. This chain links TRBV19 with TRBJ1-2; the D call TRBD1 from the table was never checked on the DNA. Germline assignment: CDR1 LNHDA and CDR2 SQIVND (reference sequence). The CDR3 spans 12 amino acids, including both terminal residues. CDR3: CASRGLPGQLYI.

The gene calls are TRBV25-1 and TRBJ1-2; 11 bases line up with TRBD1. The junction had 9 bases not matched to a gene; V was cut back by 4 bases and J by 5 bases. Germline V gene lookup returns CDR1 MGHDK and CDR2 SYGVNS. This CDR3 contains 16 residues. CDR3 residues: CASSGDRGNLGYGYTF. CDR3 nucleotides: TGTGCCAGCAGTGGGGACAGGGGGAATCTCGGGTATGGCTACACCTTC.

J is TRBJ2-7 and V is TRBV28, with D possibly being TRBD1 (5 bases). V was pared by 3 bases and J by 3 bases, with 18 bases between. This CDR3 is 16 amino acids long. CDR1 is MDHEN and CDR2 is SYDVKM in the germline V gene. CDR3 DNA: TGTGCCAGCAGTTTCTTGACAGTCTCGGTCAACTACGAGCAGTACTTC. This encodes CASSFLTVSVNYEQYF.

The CDR3 coding sequence is TGTGCCAGCAGTTACTCTATCGGACAACCCACCGGGGAGCTGTTTTTT. Protein sequence: CASSYSIGQPTGELFF. V is TRBV6-5 and J is TRBJ2-2; perhaps TRBD1 as D (5 bases). The CDR3 sequence is 16 residues long. Trimming removed 0 bases at V and 4 bases at J, with 12 bases between. CDR1 is MNHEY, CDR2 SVGAGI, per germline.

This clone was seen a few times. This CDR3 reads CASSVPGQGAGSPLHF. CDR3 nucleotide sequence: TGTGCCAGCAGTGTCCCGGGACAGGGGGCGGGATCACCCCTCCACTTT. The chain links TRBV2 to TRBJ1-6, with 12 bases identical to TRBD1. Germline V gene data show CDR1 as SNHLY and CDR2 as FYNNEI. Germline trimming cut 4 bases from V and 10 bases from J; bases unmatched to any gene: 8. CDR3 length equals 16 residues.